This record covers a single TCR beta chain. This sample is part of a study of shared T cell receptors in the human thymus. V gave up 1 base and J gave up 11 bases; unmatched junction bases: 15. The CDR3 is 16 amino acids. Germline CDR1 is GTSNPN and CDR2 is SVGIG (reference sequence). Sequencing used immunoSEQ multiplex PCR; TCRdb keeps in-frame clones, though not all of them. The sample carries fewer than 700,000 clones, over 75% recorded once. The sample also formed part of further work on human thymus T cells. That paper states: Donors consisted of healthy Finnish infants (having corrective surgery for congenital heart defects). The source of the thymus tissue was resections taken during corrective heart surgery.

The sample taken for sequencing was thymocytes. The clonotype was recovered from a boy less than two years old with a congenital heart defect. The chain uses TRBV30 and TRBJ2-5; 11 bases fit TRBD2. CDR3 protein: CAWSAVRGLAVREQYF. The CDR3 region has the DNA TGTGCCTGGAGTGCTGTTAGGGGACTAGCGGTACGGGAGCAGTACTTC.